This is a list of T cell receptor beta chains from one sample in a study of blood T cell repertoires in COVID-19. Clones were sequenced by immunoSEQ multiplex PCR, and TCRdb holds only the in-frame ones, with some missing. The sample comprises about 58,000 clones, 75% to 90% of which are singletons, and more than 7% rests with the top ten. Sequenced: peripheral blood. Receptor source: a woman between 65 and 79 years old with active COVID-19. Both conserved end residues are part of each CDR3. A D gene is named only where the DNA matches it firmly. Part of the rows lack a size; the others show once, few, many or a class for expanded clones.

D gene,J gene,V gene,clone size,CDR3 protein,CDR3 DNA
-,TRBJ2-3,TRBV3-1/TRBV3-2,-,CASSQVLYRTASTDTQYF,TGTGCCAGCAGCCAAGTACTATACAGGACAGCTAGCACAGATACGCAGTATTTT
TRBD1,TRBJ2-7,TRBV7-3,-,CASSPGTGATYEQYF,TGTGCCAGCAGCCCCGGGACAGGGGCCACCTACGAGCAGTACTTC
TRBD2,TRBJ2-1,TRBV10-3,-,CAIRLTSGSSYNEQFF,TGTGCCATCAGGTTGACTAGCGGGAGCTCCTACAATGAGCAGTTCTTC
TRBD1,TRBJ2-2,TRBV27,-,CASSSGQGLDTGELFF,TGTGCCAGCAGTTCAGGACAGGGCTTAGACACCGGGGAGCTGTTTTTT
-,TRBJ1-2,TRBV10-1,-,CASSAGQNYGYTF,TGCGCCAGCAGTGCGGGACAAAACTATGGCTACACCTTC
TRBD1,TRBJ1-5,TRBV4-2,-,CASSQEQGNQPQHF,TGTGCCAGCAGCCAAGAACAGGGGAATCAGCCCCAGCATTTT
-,TRBJ1-3,TRBV5-1,-,CASSPRMVGGDSGNTIYF,TGCGCCAGCAGCCCTAGAATGGTCGGCGGTGACTCTGGAAACACCATATATTTT
-,TRBJ2-7,TRBV30,-,CACSGYEQYF,TGTGCCTGTAGCGGCTACGAGCAGTACTTC
TRBD2,TRBJ2-3,TRBV5-1,-,CASSFGTSGSGNTQYF,TGCGCCAGCAGCTTTGGGACTAGCGGGAGTGGGAATACGCAGTATTTT
-,TRBJ1-2,TRBV19,-,CASSIGTTNYGYTF,TGTGCCAGTAGTATAGGGACAACTAACTATGGCTACACCTTC
-,TRBJ2-3,TRBV2,-,CASSRTENTDTQYF,TGTGCCAGCAGCAGGACAGAGAACACAGATACGCAGTATTTT
TRBD2,TRBJ2-1,TRBV15,-,CATSGLAIYNEQFF,TGTGCCACCAGCGGACTAGCGATCTACAATGAGCAGTTCTTC
TRBD1,TRBJ1-1,TRBV7-3,-,CASSYGTGAEAFF,TGTGCCAGCAGCTATGGGACAGGAGCTGAAGCTTTCTTT
TRBD2,TRBJ2-7,TRBV7-8,-,CASSLGVRREGHEQYF,TGTGCCAGCAGCTTAGGCGTTAGGCGGGAGGGTCACGAGCAGTACTTC
-,TRBJ1-3,TRBV18,-,CASSRGLREDTIYF,TGTGCCAGCTCACGGGGCCTTCGGGAGGACACCATATATTTT
-,TRBJ1-5,TRBV2,-,CASRDWRGPAQPQHF,TGTGCCAGCAGGGACTGGAGGGGACCCGCTCAGCCCCAGCATTTT
TRBD1,TRBJ1-5,TRBV6-4,-,CASSEGTDNQPQHF,TGTGCCAGCAGTGAAGGGACAGACAATCAGCCCCAGCATTTT
-,TRBJ2-5,TRBV6-6,-,CASTMDTSQETQYF,TGTGCCAGCACCATGGACACTTCCCAAGAGACCCAGTACTTC
-,TRBJ1-3,TRBV18,-,CASSPSGYSGNTIYF,TGTGCCAGCTCACCCTCCGGGTACTCTGGAAACACCATATATTTT
-,TRBJ2-1,TRBV11-3,-,CASSLGGPLYNEQFF,TGTGCCAGCAGCTTAGGGGGCCCTTTGTACAATGAGCAGTTCTTC
-,TRBJ1-3,TRBV28,-,CASSFPWGPGRNTIYF,TGTGCCAGCAGTTTTCCTTGGGGCCCCGGCAGAAACACCATATATTTT
-,TRBJ1-4,TRBV2,-,CASTRGNEKLFF,TGTGCCAGCACTCGGGGTAATGAAAAACTGTTTTTT
-,TRBJ2-6,TRBV27,-,CASSFLSGANVLTF,TGTGCCAGCAGTTTCCTCTCTGGGGCCAACGTCCTGACTTTC
TRBD1,TRBJ2-1,TRBV5-4,-,CASSLGQGGNEQFF,TGTGCCAGCAGCTTGGGACAGGGTGGCAATGAGCAGTTCTTC
-,TRBJ1-2,TRBV28,once,CASTSPEDRLNYTF,TGTGCCAGCACTAGCCCCGAGGACAGACTAAACTACACCTTC
-,TRBJ1-1,TRBV5-8,-,CASSLGLMNTEAFF,TGTGCCAGCAGCTTGGGACTGATGAACACTGAAGCTTTCTTT
-,TRBJ1-1,TRBV5-1,-,CASSAVPDSWNTEAFF,TGCGCCAGCAGCGCGGTTCCGGACAGTTGGAACACTGAAGCTTTCTTT
-,TRBJ2-1,TRBV7-9,-,CASSRNFMTTRHNEQFF,TGTGCCAGCAGCCGCAATTTCATGACGACTAGACACAATGAGCAGTTCTTC
-,TRBJ2-7,TRBV14,-,CASSRYSASGYEQYF,TGTGCCAGCAGCCGATACTCCGCTTCAGGCTACGAGCAGTACTTC
TRBD1,TRBJ2-1,TRBV9,once,CASSVGVTGGYNEQFF,TGTGCCAGCAGCGTAGGTGTAACAGGGGGTTACAATGAGCAGTTCTTC
-,TRBJ2-4,TRBV29-1,-,CSVREAKNIQYF,TGCAGCGTTAGGGAGGCCAAAAACATTCAGTACTTC
-,TRBJ1-1,TRBV7-9,-,CASGPMSREAFF,TGTGCCAGCGGGCCGATGAGTCGCGAAGCTTTCTTT
-,TRBJ1-1,TRBV4-2,-,CASGQQGFRTEAFF,TGTGCCAGCGGTCAACAGGGATTTAGGACTGAAGCTTTCTTT
-,TRBJ1-1,TRBV28,-,CASSLLVETEAFF,TGTGCCAGCAGTTTATTAGTTGAGACTGAAGCTTTCTTT
TRBD2,TRBJ2-7,TRBV5-1,-,CASSLGGTSGNEQYF,TGCGCCAGCAGCTTGGGCGGGACTAGCGGGAACGAGCAGTACTTC
-,TRBJ2-2,TRBV7-3,-,CASSSGLTGELFF,TGTGCCAGCAGCTCGGGGTTGACCGGGGAGCTGTTTTTT
-,TRBJ1-1,TRBV11-2,-,CASGYRITEAFF,TGTGCCAGCGGATACAGGATCACTGAAGCTTTCTTT
TRBD2,TRBJ2-4,TRBV28,-,CASSSTREGNIQYF,TGTGCCAGCAGTTCTACCAGGGAGGGAAACATTCAGTACTTC
TRBD2,TRBJ2-1,TRBV29-1,-,CSVDGEGHGRDYNEQFF,TGCAGCGTTGATGGGGAGGGGCACGGACGGGATTACAATGAGCAGTTCTTC
-,TRBJ1-2,TRBV6-1,-,CASSEALLGRFYGYTF,TGTGCCAGCAGTGAAGCGCTTCTGGGCAGATTCTATGGCTACACCTTC
TRBD1,TRBJ2-1,TRBV28,-,CASSSLQGQLYNEQFF,TGTGCCAGCAGTTCACTACAGGGACAGCTATACAATGAGCAGTTCTTC
TRBD1,TRBJ2-7,TRBV19,-,CASSIGTGPHYEQYF,TGTGCCAGTAGTATAGGGACAGGTCCTCACTACGAGCAGTACTTC
TRBD2,TRBJ2-5,TRBV27,-,CASSKPGLAGGRDRETQYF,TGTGCCAGCAGTAAACCGGGACTAGCGGGAGGGCGAGATCGAGAGACCCAGTACTTC
TRBD1,TRBJ1-1,TRBV5-1,once,CATSKTGGDWKAFF,TGCGCCACCTCCAAGACAGGGGGAGATTGGAAAGCTTTCTTT
TRBD2,TRBJ2-1,TRBV6-6,-,CASNKGTSPSNEQFF,TGTGCCAGCAACAAGGGGACTAGCCCCTCCAATGAGCAGTTCTTC
TRBD2,TRBJ2-3,TRBV5-1,-,CASSFSGRGDTQYF,TGCGCCAGCAGCTTTAGCGGGAGAGGGGATACGCAGTATTTT
TRBD2,TRBJ2-3,TRBV4-2,-,CASSRNLGTSGLTDTQYF,TGTGCCAGCAGCCGAAACCTCGGGACTAGCGGCCTCACAGATACGCAGTATTTT
TRBD2,TRBJ2-7,TRBV28,-,CASSLPGLARSQYF,TGTGCCAGCAGTTTACCAGGACTAGCCCGCTCGCAGTACTTC
TRBD1,TRBJ1-2,TRBV7-8,-,CASSLPGTGGGYTF,TGTGCCAGCAGCTTACCTGGGACAGGCGGGGGCTACACCTTC